This T cell receptor beta chain was recovered during a study of T cell repertoires in cytomegalovirus infection. There are 12 residues in the CDR3. V dropped 5 bases and J dropped 6 bases, with 11 bases sitting between them. Per the germline V gene, CDR1 is MNHEY and CDR2 is SVGAGI. In TCRdb, the reads were re-called with MiXCR into one record per CDR3 protein. The sample yields 650,000 to 900,000 distinct CDR3 sequences, 25% to 30% seen once. As to this clonotype: Its specificity is not known.

The sample was cultured CD8+ T cells from PBMCs, taken from culture after CMV antigen stimulation. This clonotype originated in a human donor in good health (CMV status not recorded). Some clones in this sample may be carry-over from other donors' samples. The chain uses TRBV6-5 and TRBJ2-7; D remains unclear. CDR3 in DNA: TGTGCCAGCAGTCAAAACTACGGCGAGCAGTACTTC. The encoded protein is CASSQNYGEQYF.